A selection of T cell receptor beta chains follows, all from one sample in a study of T cell changes during pregnancy in multiple sclerosis. Clones were read by immunoSEQ multiplex PCR, and TCRdb kept only the in-frame ones, dropping some. The sample shows 60,000 to 70,000 clones, 91% of them seen only once. The sequenced sample was peripheral blood, obtained in the third trimester of pregnancy. These receptors were taken from a female donor in good health, enrolled as a control in a pregnancy study. Both conserved end residues are part of each CDR3. The D gene is left open where the match is weak. Not all rows give a size; the values are once, few, many and, for expanded clones, a class.

v_gene	d_gene	abundance	len	j_gene	CDR3nt	CDR3aa
TRBV29-1	.	.	12	TRBJ1-2	TGCAGCGGGGGACACAGCACCTATGGCTACACCTTC	CSGGHSTYGYTF
TRBV23-1	.	.	14	TRBJ1-4	TGCGCCAGCAGTCAATCATCCATAGCCGAAAAACTGTTTTTT	CASSQSSIAEKLFF
TRBV15	.	.	13	TRBJ1-1	TGTGCCACCAGCAGAGATTCAGGCACTGAAGCTTTCTTT	CATSRDSGTEAFF
TRBV5-1	.	medium-sized	12	TRBJ1-2	TGCGCCAGCAGCTTGGAAAGGGGTGGCTACACCTTC	CASSLERGGYTF
TRBV6-1	.	once	14	TRBJ1-5	TGTGCCAGCCGACGGCGACAGGGCAATCAGCCCCAGCATTTT	CASRRRQGNQPQHF
TRBV6-5	TRBD1	.	15	TRBJ1-5	TGTGCCAGCAGCCGTACAGGGGATCGGAATCAGCCCCAGCATTTT	CASSRTGDRNQPQHF
TRBV25-1	TRBD2	.	15	TRBJ2-3	TGTGCCAGCAGTGAAGTACTAGCGGACCGAGATACGCAGTATTTT	CASSEVLADRDTQYF
TRBV11-2	.	.	13	TRBJ1-5	TGTGCCAGCAGCTTAGGCAGGGCCCAGCCCCAGCATTTT	CASSLGRAQPQHF
TRBV28	.	.	16	TRBJ1-2	TGTGCCAGCAGTTTAATATCCAGGGTATCCCGCTATGGCTACACCTTC	CASSLISRVSRYGYTF
TRBV5-3	TRBD1	.	17	TRBJ2-5	TGTGCCAGAAGCTGGGGGAAGATTAGCAGGGGGCAGGAGACCCAGTACTTC	CARSWGKISRGQETQYF